The subject of this entry is one TCR beta chain. Its antigen remains unknown. This specimen belongs to a study of T cell clonotyping in hematopoietic cell transplantation. Study-level points and caveats: After transplant, recipient diversity fell while pathologically expanded clonotypes grew through day 180.

Sample time point: recipient sample about 28 days before transplant, after cytoreduction. Blood collection times were about day -28 and days 30, 100, 180 posttransplant. CDR1 SGHVS and CDR2 FQNEAQ come from the germline V gene. V dropped 1 base and J dropped 4; count of bases not matched to a gene: 13. The CDR3 spans 20 residues. TCRdb keeps only in-frame clones here, not all; method: immunoSEQ multiplex PCR. The sample records tens of thousands of clones, around 96% being singletons. The clonotype was recovered from a woman between 50 and 59 years old with acute myeloid leukemia. Some clones in this sample may be carry-over from other donors' samples. The sample consisted of peripheral blood mononuclear cells, taken before stem cell transplant. This chain uses TRBV7-8 with TRBJ2-7, with 16 bases that match TRBD2. The DNA of the CDR3 is TGTGCCAGCAGCTTAGTCTCCCCGGGACTAGCGGGAGGGCCACCTTACGAGCAGTACTTC. Translating gives CASSLVSPGLAGGPPYEQYF.